Listed below are T cell receptor beta chains from one sample, sequenced in a study of breast tumors, draining lymph nodes, adjacent tissues. MiXCR, run by TCRdb on the multiplex PCR reads, gives a single entry per CDR3 protein. Of 120,000 to 150,000 distinct CDR3 sequences listed, about 30% are singletons. Sequencing was carried out using axillary lymph node tissue. The source is a female donor with breast cancer. Some clones in this sample may be carry-over from other donors' samples. Each CDR3 is given with its conserved first and last residue. D genes are given only for firm matches. Only part of the rows carry a size: once, few, many, or a class if the clone is expanded.

DNA: TGTGCCAGCAGTGGGACAGGGGCCCAGCCCCAGCATTTT
CDR3: CASSGTGAQPQHF
J: TRBJ1-5
size: many
D: TRBD1
V: TRBV2

DNA: TGTGCCACCAGCTCAGGGGAGACGCCCCTCCACTTT
CDR3: CATSSGETPLHF
J: TRBJ1-6
size: many
D: NA
V: TRBV15

DNA: TGTGCCAGCAGTGGTGGGGCCAACGTCCTGACTTTC
CDR3: CASSGGANVLTF
J: TRBJ2-6
size: many
D: NA
V: TRBV25-1

DNA: TGTGCTAGCACCTTATTCGCGAACACCGGGGAGCTGTTTTTT
CDR3: CASTLFANTGELFF
J: TRBJ2-2
size: NA
D: NA
V: TRBV7-7

DNA: TGCGCCAGCAGCCGGGACACTAAACTCCAAGAGACCCAGTACTTC
CDR3: CASSRDTKLQETQYF
J: TRBJ2-5
size: many
D: NA
V: TRBV5-1

DNA: TGCAGTGCTACCCGGGACGGACGCACAGATACGCAGTATTTT
CDR3: CSATRDGRTDTQYF
J: TRBJ2-3
size: many
D: NA
V: TRBV20-1

DNA: TGTGCCAGCCAGCCCTACAGGGCCCTAGGGTATGGCTACACCTTC
CDR3: CASQPYRALGYGYTF
J: TRBJ1-2
size: NA
D: NA
V: TRBV5-5

DNA: TGTGCCAGCAGCCGGGACAGGGGGCACAATCAGCCCCAGCATTTT
CDR3: CASSRDRGHNQPQHF
J: TRBJ1-5
size: NA
D: TRBD1
V: TRBV4-2

DNA: TGTGCCAGCAGCCTGACAGGGCTGAACACTGAAGCTTTCTTT
CDR3: CASSLTGLNTEAFF
J: TRBJ1-1
size: many
D: TRBD1
V: TRBV7-2

DNA: TGCGCCAGCAGCCAGAACAGGGGGAATTCACCCCTCCACTTT
CDR3: CASSQNRGNSPLHF
J: TRBJ1-6
size: many
D: TRBD1
V: TRBV5-1

DNA: TGTGCCAGCAGCCGAGAGGACAGGGTGGATCAGCCCCAGCATTTT
CDR3: CASSREDRVDQPQHF
J: TRBJ1-5
size: many
D: TRBD1
V: TRBV4-2

DNA: TGTGCCAGCAGCTTAACGACAGGACCAAATTCACCCCTCCACTTT
CDR3: CASSLTTGPNSPLHF
J: TRBJ1-6
size: many
D: NA
V: TRBV5-5

DNA: TGTGCCAGCAGTGAAAAGGTCTATTATAATTCACCCCTCCACTTT
CDR3: CASSEKVYYNSPLHF
J: TRBJ1-6
size: once
D: NA
V: TRBV2

DNA: TGTGCCAGCAGTACCCCTCGGGGGCGGGCACCCCTCCACTTT
CDR3: CASSTPRGRAPLHF
J: TRBJ1-6
size: many
D: NA
V: TRBV6-5

DNA: TGTGCCAGTTCCCGGGACTTCCTATACAATGAGCAGTTCTTC
CDR3: CASSRDFLYNEQFF
J: TRBJ2-1
size: many
D: NA
V: TRBV14

DNA: TGTGCCAGCAGCCTCCGGACAGATTCCACTGAAGCTTTCTTT
CDR3: CASSLRTDSTEAFF
J: TRBJ1-1
size: few
D: NA
V: TRBV7-2

DNA: TGCAGCGTTGAAAGGGGGGACACTGAAGCTTTCTTT
CDR3: CSVERGDTEAFF
J: TRBJ1-1
size: NA
D: NA
V: TRBV29-1

DNA: TGTGCCTGGAGTGGGCATTTAGCGGGGGCGGTGGAAGCTTTCTTT
CDR3: CAWSGHLAGAVEAFF
J: TRBJ1-1
size: NA
D: NA
V: TRBV30

DNA: TGCAGTGCTAGACATGGGGGTCAAGGTACAGATACGCAGTATTTT
CDR3: CSARHGGQGTDTQYF
J: TRBJ2-3
size: many
D: NA
V: TRBV20-1

DNA: TGTGCCAGCAGTCCCCTAGGGACATTTTACGAGCAGTACTTC
CDR3: CASSPLGTFYEQYF
J: TRBJ2-7
size: many
D: NA
V: TRBV28

DNA: TGTGCCAGCAGTGGTGGGGTAGCGGGGACAGAGACCCAGTACTTC
CDR3: CASSGGVAGTETQYF
J: TRBJ2-5
size: many
D: TRBD2
V: TRBV6-1

DNA: TGTGCCAGCAGTGAGAATAAGGACTATGGCTACACCTTC
CDR3: CASSENKDYGYTF
J: TRBJ1-2
size: many
D: NA
V: TRBV6-1

DNA: TGCAGTGCAAAGTCTAATGAAAAACTGTTTTTT
CDR3: CSAKSNEKLFF
J: TRBJ1-4
size: many
D: NA
V: TRBV20-1

DNA: TGCAGTGCTAGAGGCGGGACAGGGTTTAACGAGCAGTACTTC
CDR3: CSARGGTGFNEQYF
J: TRBJ2-7
size: many
D: TRBD1
V: TRBV20-1

DNA: TGTGCCAGTAGTATAGATGGTAGGTATCAGCCCCAGCATTTT
CDR3: CASSIDGRYQPQHF
J: TRBJ1-5
size: many
D: NA
V: TRBV19

DNA: TGCAGCGGTAAGACAGGGACGAACGCCGGGGAGCTGTTTTTT
CDR3: CSGKTGTNAGELFF
J: TRBJ2-2
size: NA
D: TRBD1
V: TRBV29-1

DNA: TGCGCCAGCAGCCTCGACGGAGAAGGCTACACCTTC
CDR3: CASSLDGEGYTF
J: TRBJ1-2
size: many
D: NA
V: TRBV5-1

DNA: TGTGCCAGCAGCCGCAACCGGGACACGGAAGAGTACTTC
CDR3: CASSRNRDTEEYF
J: TRBJ2-4
size: NA
D: NA
V: TRBV11-2

DNA: TGCGCCAGCAGCCCTGGGACAGGGCGTGGAGGCACTGAAGCTTTCTTT
CDR3: CASSPGTGRGGTEAFF
J: TRBJ1-1
size: few
D: TRBD1
V: TRBV4-3

DNA: TGTGCCAGCAGCGCCGCCCCTAGAGAAGTGAATGAGCAGTTCTTC
CDR3: CASSAAPREVNEQFF
J: TRBJ2-1
size: many
D: NA
V: TRBV6-2/TRBV6-3

DNA: TGCGCCAGCAGCTCATCGGGGGCAAGCACAGATACGCAGTATTTT
CDR3: CASSSSGASTDTQYF
J: TRBJ2-3
size: NA
D: NA
V: TRBV5-1

DNA: TGCGCCAGCACCGAGAGCCCGGGCGAAAAACTGCTTTTT
CDR3: CASTESPGEKLLF
J: TRBJ1-4
size: NA
D: NA
V: TRBV7-6

DNA: TGCGCCAGCAGCTTAGCCAGGGGGCTGGACGAGCAGTACTTC
CDR3: CASSLARGLDEQYF
J: TRBJ2-7
size: many
D: TRBD1
V: TRBV5-1

DNA: TGCGCCAGCAGCCTGGGCCACCGGGACAGGGAGTACGAGCAGTACTTC
CDR3: CASSLGHRDREYEQYF
J: TRBJ2-7
size: NA
D: TRBD1
V: TRBV5-4

DNA: TGTGCCAGCAGTCGCCTTCAGGGAGGGGAGCTGTTTTTT
CDR3: CASSRLQGGELFF
J: TRBJ2-2
size: many
D: NA
V: TRBV6-5

DNA: TGCAGTGCTAGGATAGCGGGGGTCACAGATACGCAGTATTTT
CDR3: CSARIAGVTDTQYF
J: TRBJ2-3
size: NA
D: TRBD2
V: TRBV20-1

DNA: TGTGCCAGCAGTAAAGGGGGCGCAAGCACTGAAGCTTTCTTT
CDR3: CASSKGGASTEAFF
J: TRBJ1-1
size: few
D: TRBD1
V: TRBV11-3

DNA: TGTGCCAGCAGTTTTAGGATGGGAACAGATACGCAGTATTTT
CDR3: CASSFRMGTDTQYF
J: TRBJ2-3
size: many
D: NA
V: TRBV28

DNA: TGTGCCAGTAGTGGGACAGGAGCTAGCACAGATACGCAGTATTTT
CDR3: CASSGTGASTDTQYF
J: TRBJ2-3
size: NA
D: TRBD1
V: TRBV19

DNA: TGTGCCAGCAGCCCCTTGGGGAGTACTAATGAAAAACTGTTTTTT
CDR3: CASSPLGSTNEKLFF
J: TRBJ1-4
size: many
D: NA
V: TRBV11-2

DNA: TGCAGTGCCAACGTACAGGGGGAGGAATCACCCCTCCACTTT
CDR3: CSANVQGEESPLHF
J: TRBJ1-6
size: NA
D: TRBD1
V: TRBV20-1

DNA: TGTGCCGCCGAGGTGAGGGCCTATGGCTACACCTTC
CDR3: CAAEVRAYGYTF
J: TRBJ1-2
size: many
D: NA
V: TRBV6-6

DNA: TGTGCCAGCAGCCAACAGGGGGATACGCAGTATTTT
CDR3: CASSQQGDTQYF
J: TRBJ2-3
size: NA
D: TRBD1
V: TRBV5-1

DNA: TGTGCCAGCAGTGAATGGGGCGGCGGGACGAACACCGGGGAGCTGTTTTTT
CDR3: CASSEWGGGTNTGELFF
J: TRBJ2-2
size: many
D: NA
V: TRBV25-1

DNA: TGTGCCAGCAGTCAAGTTGTGGGCTATAGCTACACCTTC
CDR3: CASSQVVGYSYTF
J: TRBJ1-2
size: NA
D: NA
V: TRBV6-1

DNA: TGTGCCAGCAGCCCAGGGGGAACAGCCAAAAACATTCAGTACTTC
CDR3: CASSPGGTAKNIQYF
J: TRBJ2-4
size: many
D: TRBD1
V: TRBV11-2

DNA: TGTGTCAGTAGTATAATAGGGAACACTGAAGCTTTCTTT
CDR3: CVSSIIGNTEAFF
J: TRBJ1-1
size: NA
D: NA
V: TRBV19

DNA: TGTGCCAGCAGCCAAGCGTTCGGGAGCTCCTATAATTCACCCCTCCACTTT
CDR3: CASSQAFGSSYNSPLHF
J: TRBJ1-6
size: NA
D: NA
V: TRBV4-2

DNA: TGTGCCACCAGTGAAGGGTTTAATCAGCCCCAGCATTTT
CDR3: CATSEGFNQPQHF
J: TRBJ1-5
size: many
D: NA
V: TRBV24-1

DNA: TGTGCCAGCAGTCAAAGACAGGGGGCGATGTCTGGATCACCCCTCCACTTT
CDR3: CASSQRQGAMSGSPLHF
J: TRBJ1-6
size: many
D: TRBD1
V: TRBV3-1

DNA: TGCGCCAGCAGCCAAGACCACAGGGTGGAAAAACTGTTTTTT
CDR3: CASSQDHRVEKLFF
J: TRBJ1-4
size: many
D: NA
V: TRBV4-1

DNA: TGTGCCATCAGAGGACAGGGGGAGAACACCGGGGAGCTGTTTTTT
CDR3: CAIRGQGENTGELFF
J: TRBJ2-2
size: many
D: TRBD1
V: TRBV10-3

DNA: TGTGCCAGCAGCGGACAGGGGGCCTATGAGCAGTACTTC
CDR3: CASSGQGAYEQYF
J: TRBJ2-7
size: many
D: TRBD1
V: TRBV9

DNA: TGTGCCAGTAGCGCGACTAGCGGGGAGCTGTTTTTT
CDR3: CASSATSGELFF
J: TRBJ2-2
size: NA
D: NA
V: TRBV19